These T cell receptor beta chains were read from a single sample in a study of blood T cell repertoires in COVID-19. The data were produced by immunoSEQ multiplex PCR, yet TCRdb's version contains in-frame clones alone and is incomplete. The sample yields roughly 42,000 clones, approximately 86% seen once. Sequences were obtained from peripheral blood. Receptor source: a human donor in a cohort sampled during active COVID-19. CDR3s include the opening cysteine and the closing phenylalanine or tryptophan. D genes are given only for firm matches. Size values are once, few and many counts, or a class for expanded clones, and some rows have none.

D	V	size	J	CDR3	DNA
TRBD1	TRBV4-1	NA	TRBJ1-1	CASSYFGQAVEAFF	TGCGCCAGCAGCTATTTCGGACAGGCGGTTGAAGCTTTCTTT
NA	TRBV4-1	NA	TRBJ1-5	CASSQDPPSNQPQHF	TGCGCCAGCAGCCAAGATCCCCCGAGCAATCAGCCCCAGCATTTT
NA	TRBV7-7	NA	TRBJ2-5	CASSQWGGAGETQYF	TGTGCCAGCAGCCAATGGGGCGGGGCAGGGGAGACCCAGTACTTC
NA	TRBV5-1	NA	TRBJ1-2	CASSSRGPRNGGYGYTF	TGCGCCAGCAGCTCCCGGGGACCGCGAAACGGGGGCTATGGCTACACCTTC
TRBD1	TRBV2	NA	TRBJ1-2	CASSSTGVSLYGYTF	TGTGCCAGCAGTTCCACAGGGGTATCCCTCTATGGCTACACCTTC
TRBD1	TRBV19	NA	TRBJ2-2	CASHRKSGGADTGELFF	TGTGCCAGTCACCGGAAGTCAGGGGGCGCGGACACCGGGGAGCTGTTTTTT
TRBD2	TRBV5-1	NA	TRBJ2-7	CASSLGGTISYEQYF	TGCGCCAGCAGCTTGGGGGGGACTATCTCCTACGAGCAGTACTTC
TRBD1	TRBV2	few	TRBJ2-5	CASSEPGTGGETQYF	TGTGCCAGCAGTGAACCGGGGACAGGGGGAGAGACCCAGTACTTC
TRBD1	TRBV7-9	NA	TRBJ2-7	CASSLGQGNEQYF	TGTGCCAGCAGCTTGGGACAGGGGAACGAGCAGTACTTC
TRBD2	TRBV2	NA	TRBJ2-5	CASSGGDYQQQYF	TGTGCCAGCAGTGGAGGGGACTATCAGCAGCAGTACTTC
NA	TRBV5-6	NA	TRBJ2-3	CASSLTGIDTQYF	TGTGCCAGCAGCTTGACGGGTATAGATACGCAGTATTTT
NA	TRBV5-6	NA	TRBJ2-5	CASSSGTTQETQYF	TGTGCCAGCAGCTCCGGGACAACTCAAGAGACCCAGTACTTC
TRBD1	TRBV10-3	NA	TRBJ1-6	CAISLMDRGDSPLHF	TGTGCCATCAGTCTAATGGACAGGGGAGATTCACCCCTCCACTTT
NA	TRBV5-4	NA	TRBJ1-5	CASSLQGGNQPQHF	TGTGCCAGCAGCTTACAGGGTGGCAATCAGCCCCAGCATTTT
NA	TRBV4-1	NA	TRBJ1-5	CASSPWDISNQPQHF	TGCGCCAGCAGCCCCTGGGACATATCTAATCAGCCCCAGCATTTT
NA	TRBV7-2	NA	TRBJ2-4	CASSPGTWIQYF	TGTGCCAGCAGCCCCGGGACTTGGATTCAGTACTTC
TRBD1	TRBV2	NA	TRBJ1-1	CASSGQGGPEAFF	TGTGCCAGCAGTGGACAGGGAGGCCCTGAAGCTTTCTTT
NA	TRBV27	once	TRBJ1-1	CASSLRQGGSEAFF	TGTGCCAGCAGTTTAAGGCAGGGTGGAAGTGAAGCTTTCTTT
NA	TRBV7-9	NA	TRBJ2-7	CASSFPYYEQYF	TGTGCCAGCAGCTTCCCTTACTACGAGCAGTACTTC
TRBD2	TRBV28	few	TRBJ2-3	CASSLPGDYTDTQYF	TGTGCCAGCAGTTTACCGGGGGACTACACAGATACGCAGTATTTT
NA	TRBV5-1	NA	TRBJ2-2	CASSLNGGRGSGELFF	TGCGCCAGCAGCTTGAACGGTGGTAGAGGCTCCGGGGAGCTGTTTTTT
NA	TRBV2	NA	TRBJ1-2	CASSEVVQGYTF	TGTGCCAGCAGTGAAGTCGTGCAGGGCTACACCTTC
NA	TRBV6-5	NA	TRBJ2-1	CASSYSKGGEGNEQFF	TGTGCCAGCAGTTACTCGAAGGGGGGGGAGGGCAATGAGCAGTTCTTC
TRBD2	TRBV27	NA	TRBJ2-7	CASSPVSGAPYEQYF	TGTGCCAGCAGTCCGGTGAGCGGGGCACCCTACGAGCAGTACTTC
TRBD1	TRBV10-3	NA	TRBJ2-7	CAINPTGGSYEQYF	TGTGCCATCAACCCGACAGGGGGGTCCTACGAGCAGTACTTC